Shown below are 18 T cell receptor beta chains from a single sample sequenced in a study of naive and memory T cell subsets. An equimolar mix of two oligonucleotides served as the beta constant-region primer for TRBC1 and TRBC2. TCRdb fed the UMI-ligation and nested PCR reads into MiXCR, producing one record per CDR3 protein. The repertoire holds approximately 89,000 distinct CDR3 sequences, around 6.5% seen once, with around 1.6% in the top ten. The material sequenced was central memory CD4+ T cells from blood. The source is a human donor in good health.

This clonotype was detected a few times. The chain combines TRBV2 with TRBJ2-7; possibly TRBD2 for D (5 bases). The ends were cut back, 4 bases at V and 9 bases at J, with 10 bases in the middle. Germline V gene sequence: CDR1 SNHLY, CDR2 FYNNEI. The CDR3 loop spans 11 amino acids. The DNA of the CDR3 is TGTGCCAGCAGTGTGCAGGCGGGGCAGTACTTC. This encodes CASSVQAGQYF.

This clonotype was counted many times. This chain connects TRBV20-1 to TRBJ1-2; possibly TRBD1 for D (6 bases). Trimming pared 3 bases from V and 0 bases from J, leaving 11 bases between. This CDR3 comprises 14 residues. Germline V CDR1 and CDR2: DFQATT, SNEGSKA (reference sequence). Here the CDR3 reads CSARSGATNYGYTF. The CDR3 nucleotides are TGCAGTGCTAGGTCGGGGGCAACTAACTATGGCTACACCTTC.

This clonotype was counted a few times. The V and J genes are TRBV7-2 and TRBJ2-1, with 7 bases matching TRBD2. CDR1 and CDR2 (germline): SGHTA, FQGNSA. Trimming at V came to 5 bases and at J to 4 bases, leaving 8 bases not matched to a gene. The CDR3 is 15 amino acids. The CDR3 DNA follows: TGTGCCAGCAGCGACCGAGCGGGGCCTTACAATGAGCAGTTCTTC. Its protein is CASSDRAGPYNEQFF.

This rearrangement joins TRBV4-2 to TRBJ2-4, with TRBD2 matching 7 bases. V shed 4 bases, J shed 11 bases, and the junction held 14 bases outside the gene matches. Germline CDR1 and CDR2: LGHNA and YNFKEQ. CDR3 length equals 15 residues. Here the CDR3 reads CASSPGLGASFLQYF. As DNA, the CDR3 is TGTGCCAGCAGCCCCGGACTAGGAGCAAGTTTTCTTCAGTACTTC.

This clonotype was detected many times. The CDR3 protein is CASSSPGLAGTGELFF. In DNA, the CDR3 is TGTGCCAGCAGTTCCCCCGGACTAGCGGGCACCGGGGAGCTGTTTTTT. The V gene is TRBV27, the J gene TRBJ2-2; 11 nucleotides line up with TRBD2. The CDR3 is 16 residues long. From germline, CDR1 is MNHEY and CDR2 SMNVEV (reference sequence). V trimming: 4 bases; J trimming: 4 bases; junction bases outside the gene matches: 5.

This clonotype was picked up many times. The chain employs TRBV6-2 or TRBV6-3 and TRBJ1-1; D perhaps matches TRBD1 (5 bases). The CDR3 length is 14 residues. V gave up 5 bases and J gave up 2 bases, with 12 bases separating them. The germline V gene has CDR1 MNHEY and CDR2 SVGEGT. The CDR3 nucleotides read TGTGCCAGCAGTGTTCGACAGCGAAACACTGAAGCTTTCTTT. Protein: CASSVRQRNTEAFF.

V gene TRBV11-2 combines with J gene TRBJ1-5; no reliable D call. The CDR3 is 15 residues long. The V end was cut by 0 bases, the J end by 2 bases, with 8 bases between. From germline, CDR1 is SGHAT and CDR2 FQNNGV. CDR3 sequence: CASSLDGAGNQPQHF. Written as DNA, the CDR3 is TGTGCCAGCAGCTTAGATGGCGCGGGCAATCAGCCCCAGCATTTT. Together with reference TRBV11-2 and TRBJ1-5, the CDR3 gives the full variable domain: EAGVAQSPRYKIIEKRQSVAFWCNPISGHATLYWYQQILGQGPKLLIQFQNNGVVDDSQLPKDRFSAERLKGVDSTLKIQPAKLEDSAVYLCASSLDGAGNQPQHFGDGTRLSIL.

This clonotype was detected ten times or more. J is TRBJ2-3 and V is TRBV12-3 or TRBV12-4; no reliable D call. The CDR3 sequence is 13 residues long. V was pared by 3 bases and J by 2 bases, with 6 bases between. CDR3 sequence: CASSFTLTDTQYF. DNA of the CDR3: TGTGCCAGCAGTTTTACCCTCACAGATACGCAGTATTTT.

This clonotype has a count of ten or more. The chain links TRBV7-3 to TRBJ2-6, with a tentative D call TRBD2 (5 bases). The germline V gene encodes CDR1 SGHTA and CDR2 FQGTGA. There are 16 residues in the CDR3. With 5 bases removed from V and 3 bases from J, the gap between germline ends came to 14 bases. The CDR3 DNA sequence: TGTGCCAGCAGCAACGGGGTTGTTCGTGGGGCCAACGTCCTGACTTTC. Translated: CASSNGVVRGANVLTF. The variable domain in full, completed from reference TRBV7-3 and TRBJ2-6, reads GAGVSQTPSNKVTEKGKYVELRCDPISGHTALYWYRQSLGQGPEFLIYFQGTGAADDSGLPNDRFFAVRPEGSVSTLKIQRTERGDSAVYLCASSNGVVRGANVLTFGAGSRLTVL.

In its sample, this clonotype was seen many times. J is TRBJ1-2 and V is TRBV3-1; 8 bases map to TRBD1. This CDR3 is 17 amino acids long. Germline V lookup: CDR1 LGHDT, CDR2 YNNKEL (reference sequence). V dropped 0 bases and J dropped 4; count of bases not matched to a gene: 10. CDR3 DNA sequence: TGTGCCAGCAGCCAAGATCAGTTGGCAGGGGGCCTCTATGGCTACACCTTC. Its translation is CASSQDQLAGGLYGYTF.

The chain links TRBV14 to TRBJ2-3; a weak D match, TRBD2 (7 bases). The CDR3 runs 16 residues. Between the trimmed V and J ends, which lost 0 bases and 5 bases, there was a span of 15 bases. Germline-derived CDR1 and CDR2 are SGHDN and FVKESK. The CDR3 DNA follows: TGTGCCAGCAGCCAAGATATGCGGGGGCTGAGAGATACGCAGTATTTT. Residues: CASSQDMRGLRDTQYF.

This clonotype was recorded at least ten times. The rearrangement links TRBV14 to TRBJ2-1; no clear D gene. CDR1 is SGHDN and CDR2 is FVKESK in the germline V gene. The length of the CDR3 is 14 residues. Trimming shortened V by 1 base and J by 6 bases, and 10 bases separated the two germline ends. The CDR3: CASSQVQTGNEQFF. In DNA form, the CDR3 reads TGTGCCAGCAGCCAAGTACAGACTGGCAATGAGCAGTTCTTC. Based on the CDR3 plus reference TRBV14 and TRBJ2-1, the full variable domain is EAGVTQFPSHSVIEKGQTVTLRCDPISGHDNLYWYRRVMGKEIKFLLHFVKESKQDESGMPNNRFLAERTGGTYSTLKVQPAELEDSGVYFCASSQVQTGNEQFFGPGTRLTVL.

J is TRBJ1-2 and V is TRBV6-2 or TRBV6-3; tentative D call: TRBD1 (5 bases). Trimming pared 6 bases from V and 6 bases from J, leaving 20 bases between. The CDR3 spans 15 residues. The V gene's germline CDR1 is MNHEY and CDR2 SVGEGT. CDR3 DNA sequence: TGTGCCAGCAGCCCTTGGGGGAAGGCATCGGATGGCTACACCTTC. This codes for CASSPWGKASDGYTF.

The rearrangement uses TRBV18 and TRBJ2-1; 12 nucleotides match TRBD1. In germline, CDR1 is KGHSH, CDR2 LQKENI. J was trimmed by 6 bases and V by 5 bases; bases with no gene match: 8. The CDR3 is 16 residues long. The CDR3 here is CASSSRGQGAVNEQFF. CDR3 sequence (DNA): TGTGCCAGCTCATCTCGGGGACAGGGGGCGGTCAATGAGCAGTTCTTC.

This clonotype was detected only a few times. This chain joins TRBV7-8 and TRBJ2-3; no definite D call. V lost 2 bases and J lost 1, with 4 bases in between. CDR3 length: 13 amino acids. Germline lookup yields CDR1 SGHVS and CDR2 FQNEAQ. CDR3 in amino acids: CASSLPGTDTQYF. CDR3 nucleotides: TGTGCCAGCAGCTTACCGGGCACAGATACGCAGTATTTT.

The J gene is TRBJ1-4, the V gene TRBV25-1; no reliable D call. From germline, CDR1 is MGHDK and CDR2 SYGVNS. CDR3 size: 14 residues. V lost 3 bases to trimming and J lost 6 bases, with 11 bases between them. CDR3 sequence: CASSELTDDEKLFF. CDR3 sequence (DNA): TGTGCCAGCAGTGAGCTGACCGATGATGAAAAACTGTTTTTT. Based on the CDR3 plus reference TRBV25-1 and TRBJ1-4, the full variable domain is EADIYQTPRYLVIGTGKKITLECSQTMGHDKMYWYQQDPGMELHLIHYSYGVNSTEKGDLSSESTVSRIRTEHFPLTLESARPSHTSQYLCASSELTDDEKLFFGSGTQLSVL.

The chain links TRBV3-1 to TRBJ2-4, with D hard to call. The CDR3 consists of 15 residues. From germline, CDR1 is LGHDT and CDR2 YNNKEL (reference sequence). Trimming left V 2 bases short and J 5 bases short, with 13 bases between. The CDR3 nucleotides are TGTGCCAGCAGCCAAAGCGCGCGGACCCAAAACATTCAGTACTTC. It is translated as CASSQSARTQNIQYF.

This clonotype was observed many times. CDR3 sequence (DNA): TGTGCCAGCAGTCCAGACCCGAGGTATGGCTACACCTTC. Amino acids: CASSPDPRYGYTF. The J gene is TRBJ1-2, the V gene TRBV12-3 or TRBV12-4; no clear D gene. This CDR3 contains 13 residues. The V gene lost 5 bases and the J gene lost 5 bases, with 12 bases spanning the gap.